This TCR beta chain was sequenced during a study of blood T cells in healthy people across ages. For the study at large: The capture of about one barcoded beta molecule per two T cells was achieved by template switching.

Isolation recovered at least 6 million PBMCs from every sample. Per sample, no less than 5 micrograms of total RNA were extracted. The CDR3 runs 17 residues. Per germline, CDR1 SGHTA and CDR2 FQGNSA. With V trimmed by 5 bases and J by 0 bases, 10 bases remained unmatched. This clonotype showed up many times. Sample-barcoded 5' priming and a J-beta primer mix drove a second PCR of about 6 to 12 cycles. MiXCR, run by TCRdb on the 5' RACE reads, gives a single entry per CDR3 protein. The data hold fewer than 900,000 distinct CDR3 sequences, with about 34% observed a single time. Sequenced sample: blood. This clonotype originated in a man aged 18 to 29 in good health. J is TRBJ2-3 and V is TRBV7-2; TRBD1 aligns across 8 bases. DNA for the CDR3: TGTGCCAGCAGCCTAAGGACAGGGCATACTAGCACAGATACGCAGTATTTT. This gives the protein CASSLRTGHTSTDTQYF.